This T cell receptor (beta chain) was profiled in a study of cytomegalovirus exposure and HLA in healthy donors. The germline V gene encodes CDR1 MDHEN and CDR2 SYDVKM. V was cut by 6 bases and J by 4 bases, with 18 bases left in between. The CDR3 totals 15 residues. Amplification used 60 Vbeta primers and 13 Jbeta primers. Repertoires were generated with immunoSEQ multiplex PCR, while TCRdb's copy carries only in-frame clones and drops some. In the table there are around 130,000 clones, around 86% of which are singletons. This receptor was obtained from a man aged 25 to 40 in good health and CMV-seronegative. The chain employs TRBV28 and TRBJ2-5; possibly TRBD2 for D (5 bases). The sample was PBMCs. CDR3 DNA sequence: TGTGCCAGCAGCGGAGGAGGTTTCGGTCGAGAGACCCAGTACTTC. This gives the protein CASSGGGFGRETQYF.